A single sample is the source of the 26 T cell receptor beta chains below, sequenced in a study of cytomegalovirus exposure and HLA in healthy donors. Amplification used 60 Vbeta primers and 13 Jbeta primers. Clones were sequenced by immunoSEQ multiplex PCR, and TCRdb holds only the in-frame ones, with some missing. Of around 59,000 clones listed, 80% are singletons. The sample consisted of PBMCs. The source is a woman aged 40 to 50 in good health and CMV-seronegative.

This rearrangement joins TRBV7-9 to TRBJ1-1, with no clear D. Germline CDR1 SEHNR, CDR2 FQNEAQ (reference sequence). V was trimmed by 2 bases and J by 1 base, leaving 8 bases between them. The CDR3 is 14 amino acids. In nucleotides, the CDR3 is TGTGCCAGCAGCTTATTCGGAGAGAACACTGAAGCTTTCTTT. Its translation is CASSLFGENTEAFF.

The genes are TRBV9 and TRBJ2-1; the D is unclear. The CDR3 has 17 residues. CDR1 SGDLS and CDR2 YYNGEE come from the germline V gene. Trimming stripped 0 bases from V and 5 bases from J, with 18 bases between. The CDR3 region has the DNA TGTGCCAGCAGCGTAGTACCTTCTGGAGTCGGAAACAATGAGCAGTTCTTC. Protein: CASSVVPSGVGNNEQFF.

The gene calls are TRBV5-1 and TRBJ2-7, with 9 bases identical to TRBD2. The CDR3 has 15 residues. Germline CDR1 SGHRS, CDR2 YFSETQ. V trimming: 5 bases; J trimming: 6 bases; junction bases outside the gene matches: 12. As DNA, the CDR3 is TGCGCCAGCAGACCTAACTCCGGGACTAGCCTCGAGCAGTACTTC. This translates into CASRPNSGTSLEQYF.

This clone was observed a single time. The rearrangement links TRBV2 to TRBJ1-5; maybe TRBD1 (5 bases). Germline V CDR1 and CDR2: SNHLY, FYNNEI. The V and J ends lost 6 bases and 10 bases respectively, with 22 bases between them. The CDR3 length is 15 residues. CDR3 sequence: CASRTDGAHVGPQHF. Written as DNA, the CDR3 is TGTGCCAGCAGGACAGACGGAGCCCACGTCGGACCCCAGCATTTT.

The V gene is TRBV5-1, the J gene TRBJ1-1; 8 positions match TRBD1. CDR1 is SGHRS and CDR2 is YFSETQ in the germline V gene. This CDR3 contains 17 residues. V lost 3 bases to trimming and J lost 1 base; unmatched junction nucleotides: 11. The CDR3 region is CASSSLSRGQGNTEAFF. DNA of the CDR3: TGCGCCAGCAGCTCCCTATCCAGGGGGCAGGGGAACACTGAAGCTTTCTTT.

This chain links TRBV6-1 with TRBJ1-5, with TRBD1 matching 9 bases. The CDR3 is 15 residues long. The V and J ends lost 5 bases and 1 base, in that order; junction bases with no gene match: 3. Germline-derived CDR1 and CDR2 are MNHNS and SASEGT. The CDR3 bases are TGTGCCAGCAGTTTACAGGGGGCCAGCAATCAGCCCCAGCATTTT. This encodes CASSLQGASNQPQHF.

CDR3 residues: CASSTGTGAVEQYF. The CDR3 DNA reads as TGTGCCAGCAGTACCGGGACAGGGGCGGTTGAGCAGTACTTC. J is TRBJ2-7 and V is TRBV2; 10 nucleotides agree with TRBD1. Unmatched junction bases numbered 8, after V lost 5 bases and J lost 7 bases. This CDR3 comprises 14 residues. Germline V lookup: CDR1 SNHLY, CDR2 FYNNEI.

This rearrangement joins TRBV27 to TRBJ2-7; 12 bases are shared with TRBD2. J gave up 6 bases and V 4 bases, and 7 bases lay outside the gene matches. CDR3 length: 15 residues. Looked up from germline, CDR1 is MNHEY and CDR2 is SMNVEV (reference sequence). The CDR3 loop reads CASSSLAGGPPEQYF. CDR3 coding DNA: TGTGCCAGCAGTTCCCTAGCGGGAGGGCCCCCCGAGCAGTACTTC.

This clone was detected a few times. At one of its ends the junction is not consistent with the germline gene, which may arise from a read error. The V call is TRBV7-7, the J call TRBJ2-1, with 9 nucleotides matching TRBD1. Germline assignment: CDR1 SSHAT and CDR2 FNYEAQ (reference sequence). This CDR3 is 15 amino acids long. CDR3 sequence reads: CASSLTGTGIHEQFF. The CDR3 bases are TGTGCTAGCAGCCTCACCGGGACAGGGATCCATGAGCAGTTCTTC.

J is TRBJ2-1 and V is TRBV9; D call uncertain. The CDR3 spans 15 residues. Trimming cost V 4 bases and J 3 bases, with 14 bases left between them. Germline V CDR1 and CDR2: SGDLS, YYNGEE. CDR3 nucleotides: TGTGCCAGCAGCCCTCAAGTGGCAAACTACAATGAGCAGTTCTTC. This encodes CASSPQVANYNEQFF.

This clone appeared a single time. This chain links TRBV29-1 with TRBJ2-7, with D unresolved. CDR3 size: 12 residues. In germline, CDR1 is SQVTM, CDR2 ANQGSEA. Trimming pared 4 bases from V and 6 bases from J, leaving 13 bases between. The CDR3, as DNA: TGCAGCGTTGGCCCAGGTTTGGGCGAGCAGTACTTC. Protein sequence: CSVGPGLGEQYF.

The chain couples TRBV7-2 to TRBJ2-5; D perhaps matches TRBD2 (6 bases). The CDR3 is made up of 16 amino acids. The germline V and J ends were trimmed by 4 bases and 2 bases, with 17 bases remaining between them. Looked up from germline, CDR1 is SGHTA and CDR2 is FQGNSA. The CDR3 reads CASSYPRVAGQETQYF. The CDR3 nucleotides are TGTGCCAGCAGCTACCCCCGTGTTGCGGGACAAGAGACCCAGTACTTC.

The V gene is TRBV2, the J gene TRBJ2-7; D gene ambiguous. CDR3 size: 13 residues. CDR1 is SNHLY and CDR2 is FYNNEI in the germline V gene. The CDR3, as DNA: TGTGCTTTCAAGCAGAAGGCGGCATACGAGCAGTACTTC. Protein product: CAFKQKAAYEQYF.

The chain couples TRBV19 to TRBJ2-7; 15 bases are shared with TRBD2. This CDR3 has 16 residues. CDR1 is LNHDA, CDR2 SQIVND, per germline (reference sequence). V shed 3 bases, J shed 2 bases, and the junction held 2 bases outside the gene matches. CDR3: CASSMGLAGGPYEQYF. CDR3 sequence (DNA): TGTGCCAGTAGTATGGGACTAGCGGGAGGCCCCTACGAGCAGTACTTC.

V usage is TRBV5-6 and J usage is TRBJ1-3, with 10 bases lining up with TRBD1. Germline CDR1 SGHDT, CDR2 YYEEEE. V was pared by 4 bases and J by 2 bases, with 3 bases of the junction left unmatched. The length of the CDR3 is 15 residues. This chain's CDR3 is CASSIGTGAGNTIYF. The CDR3 bases are TGTGCCAGCAGCATCGGGACAGGGGCTGGAAACACCATATATTTT.

This rearrangement joins TRBV7-9 to TRBJ2-2; 8 nucleotides align to TRBD2. This CDR3 comprises 16 residues. Germline V CDR1 and CDR2: SEHNR, FQNEAQ (reference sequence). The V segment lost 5 bases and the J segment 2 bases; nucleotides outside the gene matches: 7. The CDR3 loop is CASSRRTSRNTGELFF. The CDR3 coding sequence is TGTGCCAGCAGCCGGCGGACTAGCCGTAACACCGGGGAGCTGTTTTTT.

This clone was picked up a small number of times. The rearrangement links TRBV28 to TRBJ2-4; TRBD1 matches 7 bases. The CDR3 loop spans 13 amino acids. CDR1 is MDHEN, CDR2 SYDVKM, per germline. The V and J ends lost 7 bases and 2 bases, in that order; junction bases with no gene match: 2. In DNA, the CDR3 is TGTGCCAGCAAACAGGGGTCCAAAAACATTCAGTACTTC. Translation: CASKQGSKNIQYF.

CDR3 sequence: CASSPGGRGSGANVLTF. CDR3 in DNA: TGTGCCAGCTCACCTGGCGGACGGGGCTCTGGGGCCAACGTCCTGACTTTC. The chain joins TRBV18 to TRBJ2-6, with D possibly being TRBD2 (5 bases). With 3 bases removed from V and 0 bases from J, the gap between germline ends came to 12 bases. The CDR3 extends over 17 amino acids. Germline CDR1 is KGHSH and CDR2 is LQKENI.

The gene calls are TRBV5-1 and TRBJ2-1, with 11 nucleotides matching TRBD1. The CDR3 extends over 17 amino acids. Germline V gives CDR1 SGHRS, CDR2 YFSETQ. V dropped 0 bases and J dropped 3; count of bases not matched to a gene: 5. The CDR3 sequence: CASSLVAGTGGYNEQFF. For the CDR3, the DNA is TGCGCCAGCAGCTTGGTGGCCGGGACAGGGGGCTACAATGAGCAGTTCTTC. Full variable domain (remainder filled in from reference TRBV5-1 and TRBJ2-1): KAGVTQTPRYLIKTRGQQVTLSCSPISGHRSVSWYQQTPGQGLQFLFEYFSETQRNKGNFPGRFSGRQFSNSRSEMNVSTLELGDSALYLCASSLVAGTGGYNEQFFGPGTRLTVL.

The chain carries TRBV29-1 and TRBJ2-7, with TRBD1 matching 7 bases. CDR3 length: 12 residues. V shed 6 bases, J shed 2 bases, and the junction held 4 bases outside the gene matches. Per the germline V gene, CDR1 is SQVTM and CDR2 is ANQGSEA. The CDR3, as DNA: TGCAGCGTGTGGGACAGTACCTACGAGCAGTACTTC. It translates to CSVWDSTYEQYF.

The chain carries TRBV4-3 and TRBJ2-4, with TRBD1 matching over 10 bases. Losses at the gene ends were 4 bases for V and 1 base for J; bases not matched to a gene: 4. Germline V lookup: CDR1 LGHNA, CDR2 YSLEER. This CDR3 comprises 16 residues. The CDR3 bases are TGCGCCAGCAGCCGTCAGGGACAGGGGGCCAAAAACATTCAGTACTTC. It translates to CASSRQGQGAKNIQYF.

This sequence joins TRBV6-1 and TRBJ1-1, with D possibly matching TRBD1 (5 bases). CDR1 and CDR2 from the germline V gene are MNHNS and SASEGT. V shed 3 bases and J shed 2 bases, with 7 bases lying between them. The CDR3 totals 13 residues. In nucleotides, the CDR3 is TGTGCCAGCAGTGATCAGGGAAACACTGAAGCTTTCTTT. Protein sequence: CASSDQGNTEAFF.

V gene TRBV4-2 combines with J gene TRBJ2-5; 12 bases line up with TRBD2. The germline gives CDR1 LGHNA, CDR2 YNFKEQ. CDR3 size: 16 residues. J was trimmed by 1 base and V by 4 bases; bases with no gene match: 4. This CDR3 is CASSLRTSGTQETQYF. The CDR3 DNA reads TGTGCCAGCAGCCTTCGGACTAGCGGGACCCAAGAGACCCAGTACTTC.

The chain joins TRBV11-2 to TRBJ2-6; TRBD1 might be the D (5 bases). The V end lost 1 base, the J end lost 3 bases, and 10 bases lay between the germline ends. Per the germline V gene, CDR1 is SGHAT and CDR2 is FQNNGV. The CDR3 is made up of 16 amino acids. The CDR3 spells CASSLAGHFGANVLTF. CDR3 DNA sequence: TGTGCCAGCAGCTTAGCCGGACACTTTGGGGCCAACGTCCTGACTTTC.

CDR3 amino acids: CAWSRDTRTDTQYF. The CDR3 DNA follows: TGTGCCTGGAGTCGGGACACGCGCACAGATACGCAGTATTTT. This rearrangement joins TRBV30 to TRBJ2-3; TRBD1 is a possible D gene (6 bases). In germline, CDR1 is GTSNPN, CDR2 SVGIG (reference sequence). Trimming removed 2 bases at V and 1 base at J, with 10 bases between. This CDR3 contains 14 residues.

The genes are TRBV5-1 and TRBJ2-1, with 8 bases fitting TRBD2. Germline V lookup: CDR1 SGHRS, CDR2 YFSETQ. Unmatched junction bases numbered 10, after V lost 1 base and J lost 7 bases. The CDR3 is 16 amino acids. The CDR3 region has the DNA TGCGCCAGCAGCTTGCGCGGACTAGCCGTTAGGAATGAGCAGTTCTTC. Its translation: CASSLRGLAVRNEQFF. Looking up the rest from reference TRBV5-1 and TRBJ2-1 gives the full variable domain: KAGVTQTPRYLIKTRGQQVTLSCSPISGHRSVSWYQQTPGQGLQFLFEYFSETQRNKGNFPGRFSGRQFSNSRSEMNVSTLELGDSALYLCASSLRGLAVRNEQFFGPGTRLTVL.